The sequence of this T cell receptor (beta chain) was determined in a study of CD8 T cells in Susac syndrome. Regarding this clonotype: Its target is not known.

The CDR3 is made up of 16 amino acids. Trimming stripped 2 bases from V and 4 bases from J, with 20 bases between. The V gene's germline CDR1 is SQVTM and CDR2 ANQGSEA. Recently defined diagnostic criteria for definite or probable disease were fulfilled by Susac syndrome patients. Random hexamers were used to reverse transcribe the RNA input (roughly 0.5 to 1 ug). Amplification of TCR beta CDR3 was carried out by immunoSEQ multiplex PCR, which covered 54 Vbeta and 13 Jbeta segments. Via MiXCR, TCRdb re-called the immunoSEQ multiplex PCR reads, giving one row per CDR3 protein. The data contain about 150,000 distinct CDR3 sequences, around 95% of them singletons. Study conclusions and caveats: An acknowledgment was made by the study that its TCR sequencing and HLA analysis involved relatively few individuals. No clonal expansion appeared among CD4+ T cells in Susac patients.

The receptor comes from a human donor with Susac syndrome. The sequenced sample consisted of CD4+ T cells from PBMCs. The chain has TRBV29-1 and TRBJ1-2; D perhaps matches TRBD1 (5 bases). The CDR3 sequence: CSVEPAREKGPYGYTF. DNA for the CDR3: TGCAGCGTTGAACCGGCCCGGGAGAAGGGGCCCTATGGCTACACCTTC. Complete variable domain (other parts from reference TRBV29-1 and TRBJ1-2): SAVISQKPSRDICQRGTSLTIQCQVDSQVTMMFWYRQQPGQSLTLIATANQGSEATYESGFVIDKFPISRPNLTFSTLTVSNMSPEDSSIYLCSVEPAREKGPYGYTFGSGTRLTVV.